Listed below are T cell receptor beta chains from one sample, sequenced in a study of T cells in localized non-small cell lung cancer. TCRdb's copy holds only in-frame clones and misses some; the assay was immunoSEQ multiplex PCR. Of 30,000 to 40,000 clones in the sample, over 65% were seen once. Sequenced here: peripheral blood, sampled before any cancer treatment. These receptors were obtained from a male donor aged 60 or over with stage II squamous cell lung carcinoma. CDR3s leave out the opening cysteine and the closing phenylalanine or tryptophan. The order of the fields is D gene, J gene, V gene, CDR3 protein. A D gene is named only where the DNA matches it firmly.

>NA|TRBJ1-1|TRBV27
ASSLAGRPTEAF
>NA|TRBJ1-1|TRBV5-1
ASSLSQTNTEAF
>TRBD1|TRBJ1-2|TRBV6-5
ASNDPGGNGYT
>TRBD1|TRBJ1-2|TRBV18
ASSPTGQGYYGYT
>NA|TRBJ2-3|TRBV18
ASSLVQGGGDTQY
>NA|TRBJ1-5|TRBV7-9
ASSLAVREDQPQH
>NA|TRBJ1-4|TRBV5-1
ASSSGRTATNEKLF
>TRBD1|TRBJ1-1|TRBV15
ATSRDRSPDRGFEAF
>NA|TRBJ1-2|TRBV5-6
ASSSEQRMGRNGYT
>NA|TRBJ1-4|TRBV7-3
ASSLEDQAREKLF
>NA|TRBJ1-2|TRBV7-9
ASRGLYYGYT
>NA|TRBJ2-3|TRBV6-1
ASSALGGTGSTDTQY
>NA|TRBJ1-3|TRBV5-5
ASRPTGGGNTIY
>TRBD2|TRBJ2-6|TRBV19
ASSRAGAGGRSGANVLT
>NA|TRBJ1-2|TRBV7-8
ASSSRTSNYGYT
>NA|TRBJ2-5|TRBV7-9
ASSLPGGVETQY